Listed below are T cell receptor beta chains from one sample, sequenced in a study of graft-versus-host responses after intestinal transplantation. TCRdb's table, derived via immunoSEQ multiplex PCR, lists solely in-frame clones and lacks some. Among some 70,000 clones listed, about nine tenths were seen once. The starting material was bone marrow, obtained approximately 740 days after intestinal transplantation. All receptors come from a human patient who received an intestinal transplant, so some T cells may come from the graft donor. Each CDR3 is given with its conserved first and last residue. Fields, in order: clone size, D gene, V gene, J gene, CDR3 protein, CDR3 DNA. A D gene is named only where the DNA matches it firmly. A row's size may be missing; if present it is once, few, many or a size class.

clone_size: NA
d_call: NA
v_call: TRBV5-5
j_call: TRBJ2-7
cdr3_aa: CASSLNTALYEQYF
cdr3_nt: TGTGCCAGCAGCTTGAATACGGCTCTCTACGAGCAGTACTTC

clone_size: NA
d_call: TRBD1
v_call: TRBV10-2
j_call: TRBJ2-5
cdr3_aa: CASSDRGKETQYF
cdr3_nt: TGCGCCAGCAGCGACAGGGGTAAAGAGACCCAGTACTTC

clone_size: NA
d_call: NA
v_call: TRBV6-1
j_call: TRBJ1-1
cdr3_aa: CASSEVEGPVNTEAFF
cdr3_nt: TGTGCCAGCAGTGAAGTAGAGGGGCCGGTGAACACTGAAGCTTTCTTT

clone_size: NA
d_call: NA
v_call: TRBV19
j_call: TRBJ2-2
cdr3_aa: CASRPVASGELFF
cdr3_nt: TGTGCCAGTAGGCCCGTGGCGTCCGGGGAGCTGTTTTTT

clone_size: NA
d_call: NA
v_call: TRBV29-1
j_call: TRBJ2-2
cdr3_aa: CSVRGVGGRVTGELFF
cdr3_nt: TGCAGCGTTAGGGGAGTCGGGGGGCGGGTGACCGGGGAGCTGTTTTTT

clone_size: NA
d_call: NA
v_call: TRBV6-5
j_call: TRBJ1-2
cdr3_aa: CASSYGADYGYTF
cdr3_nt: TGTGCCAGCAGTTACGGGGCTGACTATGGCTACACCTTC

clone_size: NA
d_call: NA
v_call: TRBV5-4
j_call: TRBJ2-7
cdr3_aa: CASSQAGYEQYF
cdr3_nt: TGTGCCAGCAGCCAAGCAGGTTACGAGCAGTACTTC

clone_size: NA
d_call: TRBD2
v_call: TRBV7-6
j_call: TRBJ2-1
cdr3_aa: CASRRLAGEYEQFF
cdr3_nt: TGTGCCAGCAGGCGACTAGCGGGAGAATATGAGCAGTTCTTC

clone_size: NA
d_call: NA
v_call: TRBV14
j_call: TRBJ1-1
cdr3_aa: CASSQEGWGHDTEAFF
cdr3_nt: TGTGCCAGCAGCCAAGAGGGATGGGGACATGACACTGAAGCTTTCTTT

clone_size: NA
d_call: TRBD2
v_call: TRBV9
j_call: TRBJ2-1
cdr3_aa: CASSVGSGGTNEQFF
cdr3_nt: TGTGCCAGCAGCGTAGGCAGCGGGGGGACCAATGAGCAGTTCTTC

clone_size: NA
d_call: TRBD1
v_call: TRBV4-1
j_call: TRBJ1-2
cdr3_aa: CASSTTGTGAYGYTF
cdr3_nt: TGCGCCAGCAGTACTACCGGGACAGGAGCCTATGGCTACACCTTC

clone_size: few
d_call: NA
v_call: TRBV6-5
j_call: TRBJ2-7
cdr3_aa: CASSADTGSYEQYF
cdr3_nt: TGTGCCAGCAGTGCGGACACAGGCTCCTACGAGCAGTACTTC

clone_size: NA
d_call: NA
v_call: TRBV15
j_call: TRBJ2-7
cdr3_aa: CATSRAGYEQYF
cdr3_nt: TGTGCCACCAGCAGAGCCGGGTACGAGCAGTACTTC

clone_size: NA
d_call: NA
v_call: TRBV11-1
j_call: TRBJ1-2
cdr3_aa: CASSHSFDPVPPDTYGYTF
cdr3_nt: TGTGCCAGCAGCCACTCCTTCGACCCCGTCCCCCCTGATACCTATGGCTACACCTTC

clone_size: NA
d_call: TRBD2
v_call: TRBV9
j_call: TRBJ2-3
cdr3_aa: CASSPRGGLAAFTDTQYF
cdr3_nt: TGTGCCAGCAGCCCTAGGGGTGGTCTAGCGGCTTTCACAGATACGCAGTATTTT

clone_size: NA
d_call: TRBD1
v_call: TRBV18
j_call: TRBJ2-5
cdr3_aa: CASSYEPGQGAETQYF
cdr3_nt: TGTGCCAGCTCGTATGAGCCGGGACAGGGGGCCGAAACCCAGTACTTC

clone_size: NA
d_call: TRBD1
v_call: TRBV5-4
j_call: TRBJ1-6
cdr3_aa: CASSLASRTGNNSPLHF
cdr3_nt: TGTGCCAGCAGCTTGGCGTCTCGGACAGGGAATAATTCACCCCTCCACTTT

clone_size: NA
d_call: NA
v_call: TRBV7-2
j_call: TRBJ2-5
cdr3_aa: CASSSNRGGGTQYF
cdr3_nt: TGTGCCAGCAGCTCTAACAGGGGAGGAGGGACCCAGTACTTC

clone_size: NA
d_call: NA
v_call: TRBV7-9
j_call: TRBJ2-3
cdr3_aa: CASTTMDLTQYF
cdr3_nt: TGTGCCAGCACAACAATGGACCTAACGCAGTATTTT

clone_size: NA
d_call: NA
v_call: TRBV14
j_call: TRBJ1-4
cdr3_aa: CASSRNIGLNEKLFF
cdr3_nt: TGTGCCAGCAGCCGAAATATAGGACTTAATGAAAAACTGTTTTTT

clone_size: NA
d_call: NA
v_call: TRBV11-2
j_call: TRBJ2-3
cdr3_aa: CASSLRLAGSADTQYF
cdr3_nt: TGTGCCAGCAGCTTAAGGCTGGCGGGTTCTGCAGATACGCAGTATTTT

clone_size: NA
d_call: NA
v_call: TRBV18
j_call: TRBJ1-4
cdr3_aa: CASSPVRPTNEKLFF
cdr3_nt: TGTGCCAGCTCACCAGTGCGGCCAACTAATGAAAAACTGTTTTTT

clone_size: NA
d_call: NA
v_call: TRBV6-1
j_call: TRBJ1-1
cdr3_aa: CASSFRQAFSTEAFF
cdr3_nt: TGTGCCAGCAGTTTCCGACAGGCCTTCAGCACTGAAGCTTTCTTT

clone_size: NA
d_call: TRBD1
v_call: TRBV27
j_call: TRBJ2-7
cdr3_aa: CASSFDRGYEQYF
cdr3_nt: TGTGCCAGCAGTTTCGACAGGGGCTACGAGCAGTACTTC

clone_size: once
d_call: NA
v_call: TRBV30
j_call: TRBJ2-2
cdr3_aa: CAWTGPPSRELFF
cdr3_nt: TGTGCCTGGACTGGACCACCTTCGCGGGAGCTGTTTTTT

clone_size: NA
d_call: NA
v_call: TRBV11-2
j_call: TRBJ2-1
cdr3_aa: CASSIQGPPNSDEQFF
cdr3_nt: TGTGCCAGCAGCATTCAGGGCCCCCCTAACTCGGATGAGCAGTTCTTC

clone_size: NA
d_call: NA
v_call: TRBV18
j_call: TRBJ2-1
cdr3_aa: CASSPGLYNEQFF
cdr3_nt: TGTGCCAGCTCACCCGGCCTATACAATGAGCAGTTCTTC

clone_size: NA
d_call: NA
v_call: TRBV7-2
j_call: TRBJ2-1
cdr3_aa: CASSSPPRGSSYNEQFF
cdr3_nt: TGTGCCAGCAGCTCTCCACCGAGGGGCAGCTCCTACAATGAGCAGTTCTTC

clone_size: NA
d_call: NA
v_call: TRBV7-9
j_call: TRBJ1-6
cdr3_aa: CASSAARGGLNSPLHF
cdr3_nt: TGTGCCAGCAGCGCTGCGCGGGGGGGGCTTAATTCACCCCTCCACTTT

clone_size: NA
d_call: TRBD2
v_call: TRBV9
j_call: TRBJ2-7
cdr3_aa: CASSAAGEGYEQYF
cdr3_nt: TGTGCCAGCAGCGCCGCGGGAGAGGGTTACGAGCAGTACTTC

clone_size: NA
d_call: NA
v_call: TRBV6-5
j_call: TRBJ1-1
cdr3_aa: CASSPRRKNTEAFF
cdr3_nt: TGTGCCAGCAGCCCGCGGCGGAAGAACACTGAAGCTTTCTTT

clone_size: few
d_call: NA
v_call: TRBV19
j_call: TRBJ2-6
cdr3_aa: CASSIDGGSGANVLTF
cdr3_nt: TGTGCCAGTAGTATAGATGGGGGCTCTGGGGCCAACGTCCTGACTTTC